One and the same sample provided the 22 T cell receptor beta chains below, sequenced in a study of shared clonotypes between healthy human individuals. Generated by immunoSEQ multiplex PCR, the TCRdb table keeps only in-frame clones and is missing some. The profile covers approximately 2.3 million clones, with 80% to 95% appearing a single time and under 0.45% taken by the ten largest. The sequencing input was naive CD4+ T cells from PBMCs. Subset: CD45RA+ positively selected. These receptors were collected from a man aged 18 to 30 in good health. Some clones in this sample may be carry-over from other donors' samples.

V gene TRBV7-9 combines with J gene TRBJ2-5; D may be TRBD2 (5 bases). Between the trimmed V and J ends, which lost 7 bases and 5 bases, there was a span of 20 bases. Germline CDR1 and CDR2: SEHNR and FQNEAQ (reference sequence). The CDR3 is 15 amino acids. The CDR3 reads CASTPNGAGGETQYF. CDR3 sequence (DNA): TGTGCCAGCACCCCCAATGGTGCGGGCGGGGAGACCCAGTACTTC.

The chain is built from TRBV10-2 and TRBJ1-5, with no clear D. Trimming removed 8 bases at V and 5 bases at J, with 13 bases between. The CDR3 length is 13 residues. Germline V gene sequence: CDR1 WSHSY, CDR2 SAAADI. CDR3 loop: CASGITRDQPQHF. CDR3 nucleotide sequence: TGCGCCAGCGGAATCACCCGCGATCAGCCCCAGCATTTT.

The table lists this clone with a few counts. At the DNA level, this CDR3 is encoded by other sequences in the same sample as well. CDR3 DNA sequence: TGCGCCAGCAGCTTGGGGTCCGGGAACACTGAAGCTTTCTTT. Protein sequence: CASSLGSGNTEAFF. This chain links TRBV5-1 with TRBJ1-1; no clear D. Trimming stripped 0 bases from V and 1 base from J, with 7 bases between. The CDR3 spans 14 residues. The V gene's germline CDR1 is SGHRS and CDR2 YFSETQ.

The chain has TRBV7-3 and TRBJ1-2, with TRBD1 matching over 8 bases. Germline CDR1 reads SGHTA; CDR2 reads FQGTGA. V was clipped by 4 bases and J by 7 bases; unmatched bases: 5. CDR3 length: 13 amino acids. The CDR3 loop is CASSSGGAPGYTF. The CDR3 DNA reads TGTGCCAGCAGCTCAGGGGGCGCCCCTGGCTACACCTTC.

The genes are TRBV7-3 and TRBJ2-1, with TRBD2 identical over 7 bases. Trimming took 4 bases from V and 8 from J; bases not matched to a gene: 8. Germline V CDR1 and CDR2: SGHTA, FQGTGA. The CDR3 is 14 residues long. CDR3: CASSSRLASDEQFF. For the CDR3, the DNA is TGTGCCAGCAGCTCCCGACTAGCTAGCGATGAGCAGTTCTTC.

The chain carries TRBV2 and TRBJ2-5; D call uncertain. Germline CDR1 SNHLY, CDR2 FYNNEI. This CDR3 comprises 12 residues. V dropped 8 bases and J dropped 5 bases, with 12 bases sitting between them. In DNA, the CDR3 is TGTGCCAGCGGGTTACGGCGGGAGACCCAGTACTTC. Protein product: CASGLRRETQYF.

This clone appeared once. The rearrangement links TRBV2 to TRBJ2-3; 8 nucleotides agree with TRBD2. Germline V gene sequence: CDR1 SNHLY, CDR2 FYNNEI. With V trimmed by 11 bases and J by 0 bases, 10 bases remained unmatched. The CDR3 extends over 15 amino acids. The CDR3 DNA sequence: TGTGCCCGGGAGGGACTGAAGACTAGCACAGATACGCAGTATTTT. Protein: CAREGLKTSTDTQYF. The entire variable domain, with the rest obtained from reference TRBV2 and TRBJ2-3, is as follows: EPEVTQTPSHQVTQMGQEVILRCVPISNHLYFYWYRQILGQKVEFLVSFYNNEISEKSEIFDDQFSVERPDGSNFTLKIRSTKLEDSAMYFCAREGLKTSTDTQYFGPGTRLTVL.

This chain uses TRBV7-6 with TRBJ2-2, with 9 bases matching TRBD2. The germline V gene has CDR1 SGHVS and CDR2 FNYEAQ. The CDR3 sequence is 17 residues long. The ends lost 5 bases at V and 4 bases at J; junction bases unmatched: 11. The CDR3 DNA sequence: TGTGCCAGCAGCAATCCTCGGCCTAGCGGGATCACCGGGGAGCTGTTTTTT. This translates into CASSNPRPSGITGELFF.

This chain uses TRBV7-3 with TRBJ2-3; the D gene could be TRBD1 or TRBD2 (5 bases each). V was clipped by 5 bases and J by 0 bases, with 15 bases between them. The CDR3 is 16 residues long. Germline values: CDR1 SGHTA, CDR2 FQGTGA. For the CDR3, the DNA is TGTGCCAGCAGCCGAGGGGCCTCCCTGAGCACAGATACGCAGTATTTT. It is translated as CASSRGASLSTDTQYF. Full variable domain (rest looked up from reference TRBV7-3 and TRBJ2-3): GAGVSQTPSNKVTEKGKYVELRCDPISGHTALYWYRQSLGQGPEFLIYFQGTGAADDSGLPNDRFFAVRPEGSVSTLKIQRTERGDSAVYLCASSRGASLSTDTQYFGPGTRLTVL.

J is TRBJ2-1 and V is TRBV4-1, with D perhaps TRBD2 (5 bases). Trimming removed 0 bases from V and 10 bases from J, with 19 bases in between. Germline CDR1 is MGHRA and CDR2 is YSYEKL. The CDR3 has 16 amino acids. The CDR3 sequence: CASSQEGFGAGQEQFF. The CDR3 DNA follows: TGCGCCAGCAGCCAAGAGGGATTCGGCGCGGGCCAGGAGCAGTTCTTC.

The chain links TRBV2 to TRBJ1-5; 7 nucleotides line up with TRBD1. CDR3 length equals 16 residues. The trim removed 5 bases at V and 1 base at J, leaving 8 bases unmatched. Germline loops: CDR1 SNHLY, CDR2 FYNNEI. The CDR3: CASSQQGPGSNQPQHF. The CDR3 nucleotides read TGTGCCAGCAGTCAACAGGGGCCCGGGAGCAATCAGCCCCAGCATTTT.

J is TRBJ2-7 and V is TRBV10-1; 8 bases align to TRBD2. The CDR3 is made up of 14 amino acids. J lost 0 bases, V lost 6 bases, and 4 bases had no gene match. Germline-derived CDR1 and CDR2 are WNHNN and SYGVQD (reference sequence). CDR3 sequence reads: CASSPGTSSYEQYF. DNA for the CDR3: TGCGCCAGCAGCCCCGGGACTAGCTCCTACGAGCAGTACTTC.

This chain connects TRBV13 to TRBJ2-3, with 8 bases matching TRBD1. The CDR3 contains 13 residues. The germline gives CDR1 PRHDT, CDR2 FYEKMQ (reference sequence). Trimming cost V 5 bases and J 5 bases; bases outside gene matches: 3. The DNA for the CDR3 is TGTGCCAGCAGCCGGACAGGGTTAGATACGCAGTATTTT. This sequence encodes CASSRTGLDTQYF.

The chain combines TRBV7-9 with TRBJ2-5; D is perhaps TRBD1 (7 bases). The CDR3 loop spans 15 amino acids. Germline CDR1 SEHNR, CDR2 FQNEAQ (reference sequence). The germline V and J ends were trimmed by 3 bases and 2 bases, with 13 bases remaining between them. Here the CDR3 reads CASSFAGQPQETQYF. The DNA for the CDR3 is TGTGCCAGCAGCTTCGCGGGACAGCCGCAAGAGACCCAGTACTTC.

The count of this clone is one. This chain joins TRBV2 and TRBJ1-2; no clear D. The CDR3 has 13 amino acids. The germline V gene has CDR1 SNHLY and CDR2 FYNNEI. Deletions cut 6 bases from V and 0 bases from J, with 8 bases between. CDR3 DNA sequence: TGTGCCAGCAGACCGATAGCTAACTATGGCTACACCTTC. This codes for CASRPIANYGYTF.

J is TRBJ2-6 and V is TRBV18; D gene unclear. The CDR3 consists of 17 residues. CDR1 and CDR2 (germline): KGHSH, LQKENI. Trimming removed 2 bases at V and 3 bases at J, with 14 bases between. The CDR3 protein is CASSPAARPLGANVLTF. The CDR3 region has the DNA TGTGCCAGCTCACCAGCTGCCCGTCCCCTTGGGGCCAACGTCCTGACTTTC.

This rearrangement joins TRBV5-1 to TRBJ2-5, with 7 bases lining up with TRBD2. With V trimmed by 4 bases and J by 7 bases, 13 bases remained unmatched. The germline CDR1 and CDR2 sequences are SGHRS and YFSETQ. The CDR3 is 15 residues long. CDR3 nucleotides: TGCGCCAGCAGCCTCCCCGGGACTGGGGAGGGGACCCAGTACTTC. This translates into CASSLPGTGEGTQYF.

The chain has TRBV6-1 and TRBJ2-1; tentatively, D is TRBD2 (6 bases). This CDR3 has 15 amino acids. The germline CDR1 and CDR2 sequences are MNHNS and SASEGT. Trimming cost V 2 bases and J 10 bases, with 18 bases left between them. Here the CDR3 reads CASSEMGGTWDEQFF. The CDR3 DNA reads as TGTGCCAGCAGTGAAATGGGCGGGACCTGGGACGAGCAGTTCTTC.

The chain has TRBV11-2 and TRBJ1-6; D gene uncertain. CDR3 length: 12 residues. Germline V gene data show CDR1 as SGHAT and CDR2 as FQNNGV. V lost 2 bases to trimming and J lost 10 bases, with 6 bases between them. The CDR3 sequence is CASSLNLSPLHF. CDR3 sequence (DNA): TGTGCCAGCAGCTTAAACCTGTCACCCCTCCACTTT.

The gene calls are TRBV7-9 and TRBJ2-1, with TRBD2 matching over 14 bases. The CDR3 consists of 14 residues. From germline, CDR1 is SEHNR and CDR2 FQNEAQ (reference sequence). V shed 8 bases, J shed 9 bases, and the junction held 6 bases outside the gene matches. CDR3 sequence: CASGGLAGEGEQFF. CDR3 sequence (DNA): TGTGCCAGCGGGGGACTAGCGGGAGAAGGTGAGCAGTTCTTC.

This clone was seen only once. This rearrangement joins TRBV5-6 to TRBJ2-1; no definite D call. The V end was cut by 2 bases, the J end by 3 bases, with 6 bases between. Germline-derived CDR1 and CDR2 are SGHDT and YYEEEE. This CDR3 region has 13 residues. The CDR3 is CASSLTDYNEQFF. DNA of the CDR3: TGTGCCAGCAGCTTAACAGACTACAATGAGCAGTTCTTC. The whole variable domain, remainder taken from reference TRBV5-6 and TRBJ2-1, is DAGVTQSPTHLIKTRGQQVTLRCSPKSGHDTVSWYQQALGQGPQFIFQYYEEEERQRGNFPDRFSGHQFPNYSSELNVNALLLGDSALYLCASSLTDYNEQFFGPGTRLTVL.

This chain uses TRBV5-5 with TRBJ1-2; 7 bases match TRBD1. CDR3 length: 14 amino acids. V was pared by 3 bases and J by 3 bases, with 5 bases of the junction left unmatched. CDR1 SGHKS and CDR2 YYEKEE come from the germline V gene (reference sequence). The CDR3 coding sequence is TGTGCCAGCAGCTGGGAGGGACAGTACTATGGCTACACCTTC. Translation: CASSWEGQYYGYTF. The whole variable domain, remainder taken from reference TRBV5-5 and TRBJ1-2, is DAGVTQSPTHLIKTRGQQVTLRCSPISGHKSVSWYQQVLGQGPQFIFQYYEKEERGRGNFPDRFSARQFPNYSSELNVNALLLGDSALYLCASSWEGQYYGYTFGSGTRLTVV.